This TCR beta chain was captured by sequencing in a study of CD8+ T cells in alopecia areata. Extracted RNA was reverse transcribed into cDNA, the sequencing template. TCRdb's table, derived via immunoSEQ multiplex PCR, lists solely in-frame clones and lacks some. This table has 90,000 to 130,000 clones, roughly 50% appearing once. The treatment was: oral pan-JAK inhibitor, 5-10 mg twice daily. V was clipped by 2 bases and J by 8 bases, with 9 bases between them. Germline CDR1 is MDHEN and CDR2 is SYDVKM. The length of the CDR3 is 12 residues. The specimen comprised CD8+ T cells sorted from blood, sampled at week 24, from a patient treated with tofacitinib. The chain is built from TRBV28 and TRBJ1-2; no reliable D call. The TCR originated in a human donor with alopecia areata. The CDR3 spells CASSLLQEGYTF. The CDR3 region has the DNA TGTGCCAGCAGTTTACTTCAGGAAGGCTACACCTTC.